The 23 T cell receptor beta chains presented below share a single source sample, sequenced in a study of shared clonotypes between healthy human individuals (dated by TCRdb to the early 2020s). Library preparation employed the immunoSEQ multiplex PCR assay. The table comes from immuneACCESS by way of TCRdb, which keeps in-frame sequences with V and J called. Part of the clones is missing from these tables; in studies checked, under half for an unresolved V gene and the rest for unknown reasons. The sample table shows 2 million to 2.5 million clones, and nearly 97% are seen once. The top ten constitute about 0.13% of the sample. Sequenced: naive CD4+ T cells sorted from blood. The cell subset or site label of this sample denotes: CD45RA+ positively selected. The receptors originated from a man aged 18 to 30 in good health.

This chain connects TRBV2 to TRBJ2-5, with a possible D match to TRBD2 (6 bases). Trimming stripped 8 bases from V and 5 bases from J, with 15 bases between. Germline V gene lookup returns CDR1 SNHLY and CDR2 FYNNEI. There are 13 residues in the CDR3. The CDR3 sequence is CASAVGGRETQYF. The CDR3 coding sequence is TGTGCCAGCGCGGTCGGGGGACGGGAGACCCAGTACTTC.

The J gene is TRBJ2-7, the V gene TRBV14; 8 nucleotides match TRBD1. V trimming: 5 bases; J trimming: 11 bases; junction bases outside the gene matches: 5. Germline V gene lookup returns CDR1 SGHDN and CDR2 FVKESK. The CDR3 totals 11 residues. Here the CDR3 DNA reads TGTGCCAGCAGCTCCGGGACAGGAAAGTACTTC. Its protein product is CASSSGTGKYF.

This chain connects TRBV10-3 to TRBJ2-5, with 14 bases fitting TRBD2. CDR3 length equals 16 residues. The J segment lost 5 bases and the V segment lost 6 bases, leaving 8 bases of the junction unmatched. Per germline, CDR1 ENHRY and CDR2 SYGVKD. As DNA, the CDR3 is TGTGCCATCAGCGGGACTAGCGGGAGAGGTTCTGAGACCCAGTACTTC. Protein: CAISGTSGRGSETQYF.

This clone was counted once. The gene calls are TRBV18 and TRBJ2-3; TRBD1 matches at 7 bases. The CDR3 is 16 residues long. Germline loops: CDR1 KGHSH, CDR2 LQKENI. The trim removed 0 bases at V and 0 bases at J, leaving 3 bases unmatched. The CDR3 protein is CASSPPGQKSTDTQYF. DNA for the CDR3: TGTGCCAGCTCACCACCGGGACAGAAGAGCACAGATACGCAGTATTTT.

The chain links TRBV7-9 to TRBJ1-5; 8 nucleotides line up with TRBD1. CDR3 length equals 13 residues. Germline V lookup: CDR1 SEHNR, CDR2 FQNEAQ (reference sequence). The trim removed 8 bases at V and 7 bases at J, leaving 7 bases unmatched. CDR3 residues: CASSGQGGQPQHF. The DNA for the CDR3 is TGTGCCAGCTCCGGACAGGGAGGCCAGCCCCAGCATTTT. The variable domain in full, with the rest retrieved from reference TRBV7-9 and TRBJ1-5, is DTGVSQNPRHKITKRGQNVTFRCDPISEHNRLYWYRQTLGQGPEFLTYFQNEAQLEKSRLLSDRFSAERPKGSFSTLEIQRTEQGDSAMYLCASSGQGGQPQHFGDGTRLSIL.

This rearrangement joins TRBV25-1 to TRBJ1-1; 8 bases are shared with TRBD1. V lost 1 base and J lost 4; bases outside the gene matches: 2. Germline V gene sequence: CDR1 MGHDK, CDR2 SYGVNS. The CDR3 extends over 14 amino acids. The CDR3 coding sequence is TGTGCCAGCAGTGAATCGGACAGGGTCACTGAAGCTTTCTTT. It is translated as CASSESDRVTEAFF.

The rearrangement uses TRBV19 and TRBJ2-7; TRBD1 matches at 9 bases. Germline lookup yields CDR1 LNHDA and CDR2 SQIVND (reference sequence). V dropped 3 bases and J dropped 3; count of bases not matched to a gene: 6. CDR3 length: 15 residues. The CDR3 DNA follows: TGTGCCAGTAGTATTGCCGGGACAGGGATCTACGAGCAGTACTTC. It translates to CASSIAGTGIYEQYF. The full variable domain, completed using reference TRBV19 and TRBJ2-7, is DGGITQSPKYLFRKEGQNVTLSCEQNLNHDAMYWYRQDPGQGLRLIYYSQIVNDFQKGDIAEGYSVSREKKESFPLTVTSAQKNPTAFYLCASSIAGTGIYEQYFGPGTRLTVT.

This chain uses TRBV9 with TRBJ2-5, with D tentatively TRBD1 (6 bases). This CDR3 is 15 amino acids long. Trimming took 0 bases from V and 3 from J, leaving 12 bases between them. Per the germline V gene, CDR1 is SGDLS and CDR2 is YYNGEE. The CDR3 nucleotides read TGTGCCAGCAGCGTAGCTGGTACAGGGAAAGAGACCCAGTACTTC. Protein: CASSVAGTGKETQYF.

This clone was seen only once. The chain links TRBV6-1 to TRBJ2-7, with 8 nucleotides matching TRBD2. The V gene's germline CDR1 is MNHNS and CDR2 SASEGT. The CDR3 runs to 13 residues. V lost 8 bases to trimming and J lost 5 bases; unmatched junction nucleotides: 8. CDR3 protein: CASFSGGANEQYF. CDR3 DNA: TGTGCCAGCTTTTCGGGAGGGGCTAACGAGCAGTACTTC.

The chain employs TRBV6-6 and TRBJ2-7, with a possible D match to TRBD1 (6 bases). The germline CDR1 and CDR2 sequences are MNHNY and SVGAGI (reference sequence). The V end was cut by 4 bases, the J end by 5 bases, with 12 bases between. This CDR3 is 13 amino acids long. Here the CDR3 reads CASSFNRVDEQYF. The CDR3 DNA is TGTGCCAGCAGTTTCAACAGGGTTGACGAGCAGTACTTC.

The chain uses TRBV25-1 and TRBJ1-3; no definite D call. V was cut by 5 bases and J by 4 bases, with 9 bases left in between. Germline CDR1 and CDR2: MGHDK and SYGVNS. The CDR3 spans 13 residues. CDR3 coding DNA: TGTGCCAGCAGTCCCTTAGGCGGAAACACCATATATTTT. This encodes CASSPLGGNTIYF.

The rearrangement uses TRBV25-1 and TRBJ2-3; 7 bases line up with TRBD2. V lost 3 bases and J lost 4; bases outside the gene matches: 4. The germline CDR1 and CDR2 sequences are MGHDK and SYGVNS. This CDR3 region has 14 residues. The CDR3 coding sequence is TGTGCCAGCAGTGATGGGGGGGTTCCAGATACGCAGTATTTT. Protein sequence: CASSDGGVPDTQYF.

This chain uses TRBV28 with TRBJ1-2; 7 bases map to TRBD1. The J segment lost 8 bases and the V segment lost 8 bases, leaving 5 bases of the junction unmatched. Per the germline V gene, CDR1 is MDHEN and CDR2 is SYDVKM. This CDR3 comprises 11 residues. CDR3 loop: CASDDRAGYTF. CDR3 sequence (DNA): TGTGCCAGCGACGACAGGGCGGGCTACACCTTC.

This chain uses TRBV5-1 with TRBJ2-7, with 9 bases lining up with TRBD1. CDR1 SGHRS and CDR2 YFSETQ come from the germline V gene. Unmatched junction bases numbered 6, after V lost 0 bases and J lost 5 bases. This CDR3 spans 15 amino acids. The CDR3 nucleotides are TGCGCCAGCAGCTTGGCCGGGACAGGGTCCCACGAGCAGTACTTC. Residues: CASSLAGTGSHEQYF.

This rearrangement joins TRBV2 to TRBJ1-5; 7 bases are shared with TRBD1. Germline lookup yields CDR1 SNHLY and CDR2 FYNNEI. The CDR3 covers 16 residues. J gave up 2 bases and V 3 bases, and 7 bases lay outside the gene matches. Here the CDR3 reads CASSDLTGARNQPQHF. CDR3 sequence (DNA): TGTGCCAGCAGTGATCTTACAGGGGCGCGCAATCAGCCCCAGCATTTT.

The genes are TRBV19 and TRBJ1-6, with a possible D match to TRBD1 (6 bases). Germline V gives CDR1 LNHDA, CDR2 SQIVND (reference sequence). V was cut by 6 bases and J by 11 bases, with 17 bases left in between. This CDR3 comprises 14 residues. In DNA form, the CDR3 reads TGTGCCAGTAGGACAATGACAGGTTTGACACCCCTCCACTTT. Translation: CASRTMTGLTPLHF.

The CDR3 DNA reads as TGTGCCAGCAGTTATCAGGGCGGGCTTGGTCAGCCCCAGCATTTT. As protein: CASSYQGGLGQPQHF. The rearrangement links TRBV6-5 to TRBJ1-5; perhaps TRBD1 as D (5 bases). V dropped 3 bases and J dropped 6 bases, with 15 bases sitting between them. The CDR3 totals 15 residues. Looked up from germline, CDR1 is MNHEY and CDR2 is SVGAGI.

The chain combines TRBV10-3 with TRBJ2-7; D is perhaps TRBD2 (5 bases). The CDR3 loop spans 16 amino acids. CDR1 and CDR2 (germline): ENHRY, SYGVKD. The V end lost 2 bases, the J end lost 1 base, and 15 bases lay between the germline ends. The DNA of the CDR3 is TGTGCCATCAGTGAGGGGGAGTCCCCATCATCCTACGAGCAGTACTTC. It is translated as CAISEGESPSSYEQYF.

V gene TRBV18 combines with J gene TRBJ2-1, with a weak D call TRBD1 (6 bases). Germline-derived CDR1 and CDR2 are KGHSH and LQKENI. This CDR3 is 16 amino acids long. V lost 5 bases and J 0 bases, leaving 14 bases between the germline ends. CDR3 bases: TGTGCCAGCTCATTTCTCGACAGGAGCTCCTACAATGAGCAGTTCTTC. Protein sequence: CASSFLDRSSYNEQFF.

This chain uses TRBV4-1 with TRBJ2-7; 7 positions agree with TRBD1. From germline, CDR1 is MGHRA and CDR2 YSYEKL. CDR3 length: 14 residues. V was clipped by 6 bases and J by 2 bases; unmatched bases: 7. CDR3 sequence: CASSRGTATYEQYF. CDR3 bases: TGCGCCAGCAGTCGTGGGACAGCGACCTACGAGCAGTACTTC.

The CDR3 DNA sequence: TGTGCCTGGAGTGGAAGGGGCTGGGAGCCCCAGCATTTT. It encodes CAWSGRGWEPQHF. The chain recombines TRBV30 with TRBJ1-5; D possibly corresponds to TRBD1 (5 bases). This CDR3 has 13 residues. Germline V gene data show CDR1 as GTSNPN and CDR2 as SVGIG (reference sequence). With 1 base removed from V and 8 bases from J, the gap between germline ends came to 12 bases.

The CDR3 reads CASSTKGGLEQFF. The CDR3 bases are TGTGCCAGCAGCACCAAGGGGGGTCTTGAGCAGTTCTTC. The chain couples TRBV7-2 to TRBJ2-1; the D gene could be TRBD1 or TRBD2 (6 bases each). The CDR3 has 13 amino acids. Trimming stripped 5 bases from V and 9 bases from J, with 14 bases between. Germline V CDR1 and CDR2: SGHTA, FQGNSA.

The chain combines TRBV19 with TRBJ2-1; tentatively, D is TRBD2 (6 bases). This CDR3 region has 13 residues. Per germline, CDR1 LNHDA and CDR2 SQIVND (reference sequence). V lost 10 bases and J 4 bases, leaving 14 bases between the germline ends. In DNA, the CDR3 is TGTGCCACCACGGGACTTTTTTACAATGAGCAGTTCTTC. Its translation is CATTGLFYNEQFF.